The 15 T cell receptor beta chains listed next were all sequenced from one sample in a study of cytomegalovirus exposure and HLA in healthy donors. The PCR employed 60 Vbeta primers together with 13 Jbeta primers. The assay was immunoSEQ multiplex PCR, and TCRdb's table has in-frame clones only and misses some. The data show almost 90,000 clones, 85% seen once. The sequencing sample was made of PBMCs. Every receptor here comes from a middle-aged man in good health and CMV-seropositive.

This clone appeared a single time. The genes are TRBV7-6 and TRBJ1-1; D is unclear. Trimming cost V 7 bases and J 6 bases, with 18 bases left between them. The CDR3 extends over 14 amino acids. Germline V gene data show CDR1 as SGHVS and CDR2 as FNYEAQ. In nucleotides, the CDR3 is TGTGCCAGCACCCTAAATGAGGGTACCGCTGAAGCTTTCTTT. This gives the protein CASTLNEGTAEAFF.

The rearrangement joins TRBV18 to TRBJ1-1; D remains unclear. The CDR3 is 13 amino acids. Deletions cut 2 bases from V and 7 bases from J, with 11 bases between. CDR1 KGHSH and CDR2 LQKENI come from the germline V gene. CDR3 sequence: CASSPGSSDEAFF. The CDR3 DNA reads as TGTGCCAGCTCACCAGGTTCGTCAGATGAAGCTTTCTTT.

The chain recombines TRBV7-9 with TRBJ1-2, with 7 bases fitting TRBD1. The germline gives CDR1 SEHNR, CDR2 FQNEAQ (reference sequence). The ends lost 5 bases at V and 7 bases at J; junction bases unmatched: 4. This CDR3 region has 12 residues. In nucleotides, the CDR3 is TGTGCCAGCAGCCGGGACAGATGTGGCTACACCTTC. Translated: CASSRDRCGYTF. Full variable domain (rest looked up from reference TRBV7-9 and TRBJ1-2): DTGVSQNPRHKITKRGQNVTFRCDPISEHNRLYWYRQTLGQGPEFLTYFQNEAQLEKSRLLSDRFSAERPKGSFSTLEIQRTEQGDSAMYLCASSRDRCGYTFGSGTRLTVV.

The chain links TRBV9 to TRBJ2-3, with a tentative D call TRBD2 (6 bases). The ends were cut back, 0 bases at V and 1 base at J, with 9 bases in the middle. This CDR3 has 15 amino acids. The germline V gene has CDR1 SGDLS and CDR2 YYNGEE. The CDR3 DNA follows: TGTGCCAGCAGCGTAGTCGGGAGCGGCACAGATACGCAGTATTTT. Protein sequence: CASSVVGSGTDTQYF.

This clone is a singleton in its sample. The chain has TRBV5-4 and TRBJ1-2; 9 bases align to TRBD1. Per germline, CDR1 SGHNT and CDR2 YYREEE (reference sequence). J was trimmed by 6 bases and V by 3 bases; bases with no gene match: 6. CDR3 length equals 14 residues. The CDR3 DNA reads TGTGCCAGCAGCTCAAGGGACAGGGAAAATGGCTACACCTTC. This translates into CASSSRDRENGYTF.

The rearrangement links TRBV7-9 to TRBJ2-1, with 12 nucleotides matching TRBD1. The CDR3 is 15 residues long. V lost 6 bases to trimming and J lost 7 bases; unmatched junction nucleotides: 7. Germline V gene sequence: CDR1 SEHNR, CDR2 FQNEAQ (reference sequence). CDR3 bases: TGTGCCAGCAGTCAGAGGGGACAGGGGGCTAATGAGCAGTTCTTC. It encodes CASSQRGQGANEQFF.

This clone was detected only once. This chain links TRBV11-2 with TRBJ2-7, with D perhaps matching TRBD2 (5 bases). Trimming removed 2 bases from V and 3 bases from J, with 11 bases in between. The length of the CDR3 is 14 residues. CDR1 and CDR2 (germline): SGHAT, FQNNGV. For the CDR3, the DNA is TGTGCCAGCAGCTTAAGCCTAGCCATCTACGAGCAGTACTTC. Amino acids: CASSLSLAIYEQYF.

This clone came up a few times. The chain joins TRBV15 to TRBJ2-1; the D is unclear. CDR3 length equals 13 residues. The germline V gene encodes CDR1 LNHNV and CDR2 YYDKDF (reference sequence). V lost 0 bases and J lost 10, with 10 bases in between. CDR3 coding DNA: TGTGCCACCAGCAGAGATGGGCTCAGAGAGCAGTTCTTC. It encodes CATSRDGLREQFF.

This clone was observed a few times. The same CDR3 is also encoded by other DNA sequences in this sample. This chain connects TRBV29-1 to TRBJ2-7, with TRBD2 as a possible D gene (6 bases). Germline V gene lookup returns CDR1 SQVTM and CDR2 ANQGSEA. The CDR3 runs 13 residues. The V gene lost 1 base and the J gene lost 2 bases, with 9 bases spanning the gap. The CDR3 spells CSVEGAGAYEQYF. CDR3 nucleotides: TGCAGCGTTGAAGGAGCGGGTGCCTACGAGCAGTACTTC.

The V call is TRBV4-2, the J call TRBJ1-1, with TRBD1 identical over 9 bases. CDR3 size: 15 residues. The germline CDR1 and CDR2 sequences are LGHNA and YNFKEQ. V was clipped by 1 base and J by 5 bases; unmatched bases: 5. Written as DNA, the CDR3 is TGTGCCAGCAGCCAAGCTCCGACAGGGGGGACTGAAGCTTTCTTT. Encoded protein: CASSQAPTGGTEAFF.

V gene TRBV2 combines with J gene TRBJ2-7; 7 nucleotides agree with TRBD1. V was pared by 6 bases and J by 5 bases, with 7 bases of the junction left unmatched. The CDR3 runs 13 residues. Germline loops: CDR1 SNHLY, CDR2 FYNNEI. The CDR3 coding sequence is TGTGCCAGCAGCGCACAGGGGATGAACGAGCAGTACTTC. This codes for CASSAQGMNEQYF. The full variable domain, in which reference TRBV2 and TRBJ2-7 provide the parts outside the CDR3, is EPEVTQTPSHQVTQMGQEVILRCVPISNHLYFYWYRQILGQKVEFLVSFYNNEISEKSEIFDDQFSVERPDGSNFTLKIRSTKLEDSAMYFCASSAQGMNEQYFGPGTRLTVT.

The chain joins TRBV5-1 to TRBJ2-7, with D tentatively TRBD2 (5 bases). Germline V CDR1 and CDR2: SGHRS, YFSETQ. V was shortened by 4 bases and J by 5 bases, with 13 bases between the two germline ends. The CDR3 consists of 13 residues. This CDR3 is CASSRGRVDEQYF. CDR3 DNA: TGCGCCAGCAGCCGAGGGCGGGTCGACGAGCAGTACTTC.

This rearrangement joins TRBV18 to TRBJ1-4; unclear D gene. The CDR3 is 13 amino acids. V was clipped by 5 bases and J by 7 bases, with 11 bases between them. Looked up from germline, CDR1 is KGHSH and CDR2 is LQKENI. The chain's CDR3 is CASSGLSGEKLFF. CDR3 in DNA: TGTGCCAGCTCAGGCCTCTCAGGTGAAAAACTGTTTTTT. Complete variable domain (other parts from reference TRBV18 and TRBJ1-4): NAGVMQNPRHLVRRRGQEARLRCSPMKGHSHVYWYRQLPEEGLKFMVYLQKENIIDESGMPKERFSAEFPKEGPSILRIQQVVRGDSAAYFCASSGLSGEKLFFGSGTQLSVL.

This clone was picked up a small number of times. The V call is TRBV5-1, the J call TRBJ2-7; D possibly corresponds to TRBD1 (5 bases). The ends were cut back, 4 bases at V and 3 bases at J, with 11 bases in the middle. This CDR3 has 13 amino acids. In germline, CDR1 is SGHRS, CDR2 YFSETQ. Here the CDR3 reads CASSTGALYEQYF. In DNA form, the CDR3 reads TGCGCCAGCAGCACTGGGGCCCTCTACGAGCAGTACTTC.

The chain uses TRBV28 and TRBJ1-1; 8 bases are a match to TRBD1. This CDR3 is 14 amino acids long. In germline, CDR1 is MDHEN, CDR2 SYDVKM. The trim removed 5 bases at V and 4 bases at J, leaving 6 bases unmatched. CDR3 sequence (DNA): TGTGCCAGCAGTAACCGGGACAGGTCCACTGAAGCTTTCTTT. Translation gives CASSNRDRSTEAFF.